The 6 T cell receptor beta chains below all came from one sample that was sequenced in a study of blood T cell repertoires in COVID-19. TCRdb's copy holds only in-frame clones and misses some; the assay was immunoSEQ multiplex PCR. The table has around 270,000 clones, around 88% seen once. Sample: peripheral blood. The receptor source for this set is a man aged 35-49 years with acute or convalescent COVID-19.

A few counts support this clone. The chain couples TRBV3-1 (or the pseudogene TRBV3-2) to TRBJ2-3, with 10 bases fitting TRBD2. The J segment lost 6 bases and the V segment lost 5 bases, leaving 11 bases of the junction unmatched. This CDR3 region has 16 residues. Germline CDR1 and CDR2: LGHDT and YNNKEL (reference sequence). The CDR3 spells CASSFISGGAGDTQYF. The CDR3 DNA reads as TGTGCCAGCAGCTTCATAAGCGGGGGGGCCGGGGATACGCAGTATTTT.

V and J are TRBV24-1 and TRBJ1-1; a weak D match, TRBD1 (6 bases). Trimming removed 4 bases at V and 11 bases at J, with 10 bases between. The CDR3 runs to 11 residues. Looked up from germline, CDR1 is KGHDR and CDR2 is SFDVKD. The CDR3 nucleotides are TGTGCCACCAGTGACAGGGGCTCGGCTTTCTTT. Its translation is CATSDRGSAFF.

The chain combines TRBV19 with TRBJ1-5, with 7 bases lining up with TRBD1. J gave up 7 bases and V 7 bases, and 16 bases lay outside the gene matches. This CDR3 has 16 residues. Germline V gene lookup returns CDR1 LNHDA and CDR2 SQIVND (reference sequence). CDR3 sequence (DNA): TGTGCCAGTACCTCGAAAGGGGGCAGGGTCAGGCAGCCCCAGCATTTT. Its translation is CASTSKGGRVRQPQHF.

V usage is TRBV11-2 and J usage is TRBJ2-7, with a tentative D call TRBD2 (5 bases). Trimming took 1 base from V and 5 from J, leaving 6 bases between them. Germline CDR1 and CDR2: SGHAT and FQNNGV. This CDR3 has 12 amino acids. For the CDR3, the DNA is TGTGCCAGCAGCTTAGCCGGGGACGAGCAGTACTTC. This sequence encodes CASSLAGDEQYF.

A word on this clone: The sample has other DNA sequences that encode this CDR3 too. The DNA of the CDR3 is TGTGCCAGCAGTTTAGACAGAAATCAGCCCCAGCATTTT. Translated, it gives CASSLDRNQPQHF. This chain joins TRBV12-3 or TRBV12-4 and TRBJ1-5; unclear D gene. V gave up 1 base and J gave up 4 bases, with 5 bases separating them. The CDR3 extends over 13 amino acids.

This chain links TRBV5-3 with TRBJ1-2, with 9 nucleotides matching TRBD1. TRBV5-3 is noted as an ORF with a role that remains uncertain. The V segment lost 3 bases and the J segment 7 bases; nucleotides outside the gene matches: 10. The CDR3 contains 15 residues. CDR3 residues: CARSCGTDRGCGYTF. The DNA for the CDR3 is TGTGCCAGAAGCTGCGGGACGGACAGGGGCTGTGGCTACACCTTC.